These 6 T cell receptor beta chains came from one sample sequenced in a study of siplizumab effects on memory and regulatory T cells. This table comes from immunoSEQ multiplex PCR, and its TCRdb copy is limited to in-frame clones, with some not included. The repertoire holds fewer than 85,000 clones, with about 87% as singletons. What was sequenced was Tregs sorted from blood. The receptor set was obtained from a human donor in good health.

The chain employs TRBV12-5 and TRBJ1-5; D not certain. The CDR3 contains 12 residues. Trimming removed 10 bases from V and 3 bases from J, with 10 bases in between. Germline CDR1 LGHNT, CDR2 FRNRAP. The CDR3 DNA reads as TGTGCTACGGCATCACACAATCAGCCCCAGCATTTT. This translates into CATASHNQPQHF.

The chain employs TRBV5-1 and TRBJ2-1; 10 positions agree with TRBD1. Germline V CDR1 and CDR2: SGHRS, YFSETQ. V was clipped by 5 bases and J by 1 base; unmatched bases: 3. The CDR3 runs 15 residues. The CDR3 DNA is TGCGCCAGCAGTCGGGACAGGGGATCCTACAATGAGCAGTTCTTC. Protein: CASSRDRGSYNEQFF.

This clone has only one observation. V gene TRBV7-8 combines with J gene TRBJ2-2; D unresolved. With 7 bases removed from V and 4 bases from J, the gap between germline ends came to 13 bases. This CDR3 region has 14 residues. Germline V gene data show CDR1 as SGHVS and CDR2 as FQNEAQ. The CDR3 protein is CASNSGLGTGELFF. The CDR3 DNA follows: TGTGCCAGCAACTCTGGGTTAGGCACCGGGGAGCTGTTTTTT.

The chain couples TRBV20-1 to TRBJ2-3, with 8 bases identical to TRBD1. Germline V lookup: CDR1 DFQATT, CDR2 SNEGSKA (reference sequence). J was trimmed by 11 bases and V by 5 bases; bases with no gene match: 6. The CDR3 is made up of 11 amino acids. The CDR3 sequence is CSAARTGRQYF. In DNA form, the CDR3 reads TGCAGTGCTGCCCGGACAGGGCGGCAGTATTTT.

This chain uses TRBV19 with TRBJ2-5, with a possible D match to TRBD2 (5 bases). The germline gives CDR1 LNHDA, CDR2 SQIVND (reference sequence). This CDR3 is 16 amino acids long. V lost 2 bases and J lost 2, with 15 bases in between. Here the CDR3 DNA reads TGTGCCAGTAGTATAACTAGTGCTGTTGGGCAAGAGACCCAGTACTTC. Its protein is CASSITSAVGQETQYF.

This rearrangement joins TRBV27 to TRBJ2-6; D unclear. CDR3 length: 15 residues. Germline CDR1 and CDR2: MNHEY and SMNVEV (reference sequence). V was shortened by 5 bases and J by 2 bases, with 10 bases between the two germline ends. CDR3 nucleotide sequence: TGTGCCAGCAGTCAACAACCGACTGGGGCCAACGTCCTGACTTTC. It yields the protein CASSQQPTGANVLTF.